The T cell receptor (beta chain) under discussion was sequenced for a study of T cells after posttransplantation cyclophosphamide. Findings of the study overall: TRB clonality was highly associated with recipient CMV seropositivity and reactivation. Later blood repertoires were often dominated by clones from the donor CD8+ memory compartment. Skin or GI-infiltrating T cells shared few TRB sequences with blood.

This clone showed up many times. Its antigen is unidentified. The ends were cut back, 0 bases at V and 0 bases at J, with 6 bases in the middle. The CDR3 totals 15 residues. Germline lookup yields CDR1 SGHRS and CDR2 YFSETQ. Profiling relied on immunoSEQ multiplex PCR, and the TCRdb table lists in-frame clones only, not all of them. The table lists approximately 24,000 clones, no singletons, with approximately 1.5% in the top ten. Specimen: PBMCs. The chain has TRBV5-1 and TRBJ2-2; D may be TRBD2 (6 bases). This clonotype was obtained from a man aged 50-59 years in good health, CMV-negative, and a related stem cell transplant donor. CDR3 protein: CASSLGLANTGELFF. The CDR3, as DNA: TGCGCCAGCAGCTTGGGACTAGCGAACACCGGGGAGCTGTTTTTT.